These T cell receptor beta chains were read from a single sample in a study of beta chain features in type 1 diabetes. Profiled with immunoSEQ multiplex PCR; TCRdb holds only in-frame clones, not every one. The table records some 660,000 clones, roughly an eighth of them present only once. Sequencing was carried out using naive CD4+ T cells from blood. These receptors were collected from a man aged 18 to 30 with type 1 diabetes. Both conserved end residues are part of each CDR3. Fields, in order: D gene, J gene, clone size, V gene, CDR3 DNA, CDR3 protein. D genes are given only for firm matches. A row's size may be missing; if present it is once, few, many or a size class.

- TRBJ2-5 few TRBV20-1 TGCAGTGCGCTTACGAGGGAGACCCAGTACTTC CSALTRETQYF
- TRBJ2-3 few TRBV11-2 TGTGCCAGCAGCTTAGAGACAGCCACAGATACGCAGTATTTT CASSLETATDTQYF
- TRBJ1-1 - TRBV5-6 TGTGCCAGCAGCTTGTTGCCGGGGGCATACACTGAAGCTTTCTTT CASSLLPGAYTEAFF
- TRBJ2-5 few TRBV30 TGTGCCTGGAGTGTTGGCCGGAACACCGGGGAGACCCAGTACTTC CAWSVGRNTGETQYF
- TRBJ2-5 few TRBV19 TGTGCCTGTAAATCGACAGGTCAAGAGACCCAGTACTTC CACKSTGQETQYF
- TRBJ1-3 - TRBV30 TGTGCCTGGACGATCGGCTTTGGAAACACCATATATTTT CAWTIGFGNTIYF
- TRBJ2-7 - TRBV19 TGTGCCAGTAGTACGGCACTCCCGTCCTACGAGCAGTACTTC CASSTALPSYEQYF
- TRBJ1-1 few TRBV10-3 TGTGCCATCACCCCGACTCCGAACACTGAAGCTTTCTTT CAITPTPNTEAFF
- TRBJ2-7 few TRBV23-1 TGCGCCAGCAGACCATCCGCCGGGACCAACTACGAGCAGTACTTC CASRPSAGTNYEQYF
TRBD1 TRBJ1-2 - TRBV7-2 TGTGCCAGCAGCTTAATGGGACAGCGGAACGGCTACACCTTC CASSLMGQRNGYTF
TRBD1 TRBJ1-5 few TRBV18 TGTGCCAGCTCACCGGGACAGGGGGCAAGCAATCAGCCCCAGCATTTT CASSPGQGASNQPQHF
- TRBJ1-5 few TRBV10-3 TGTGCCATCAGTGAGTCGGGGGTGGGCTCACGGGGCAATCAGCCCCAGCATTTT CAISESGVGSRGNQPQHF
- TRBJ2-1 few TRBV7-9 TGTGCCAGCAGCTTAGCGATCGGCGGCAGATACAATGAGCAGTTCTTC CASSLAIGGRYNEQFF
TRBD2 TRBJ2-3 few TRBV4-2 TGTGCCAGCAGCCAAGAGCTTCCAGCGGGGACAGATACGCAGTATTTT CASSQELPAGTDTQYF
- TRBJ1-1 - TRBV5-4 TGTGCCAGCAGCTCCTGGCGGGCTTTGAACACTGAAGCTTTCTTT CASSSWRALNTEAFF
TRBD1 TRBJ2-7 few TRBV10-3 TGTGCCATCAGTGACCTCGGACAGGGGAACTCCTACGAGCAGTACTTC CAISDLGQGNSYEQYF
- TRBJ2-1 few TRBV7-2 TGTGCCAGCAGCTTAGGACCGAGCTCCTACAATGAGCAGTTCTTC CASSLGPSSYNEQFF